This TCR beta chain was sequenced during a study of patients and donors after allogeneic stem cell transplantation. The ends were cut back, 5 bases at V and 4 bases at J, with 14 bases in the middle. This CDR3 region has 14 residues. This clonotype turned up a few times. TCRdb reanalysed the RT-PCR reads using MiXCR and keeps one entry per CDR3 protein. The repertoire holds tens of thousands of distinct CDR3 sequences, roughly a third seen once, with less than 85% in the top ten. Sequencing was performed on blood, either unsorted or a sorted T cell fraction (not recorded which). The sequence was collected from a human donor who was either an allogeneic HSCT recipient or a stem cell or donor lymphocyte infusion donor (not recorded which). It is not recorded whose cells these are; they may come from a transplant donor. The chain combines TRBV12-3 or TRBV12-4 with TRBJ1-2, with D perhaps matching TRBD1 (5 bases). DNA of the CDR3: TGTGCCAGCAGTCCCCTGGGGGGAAGCTATGGCTACACCTTC. It is translated as CASSPLGGSYGYTF.